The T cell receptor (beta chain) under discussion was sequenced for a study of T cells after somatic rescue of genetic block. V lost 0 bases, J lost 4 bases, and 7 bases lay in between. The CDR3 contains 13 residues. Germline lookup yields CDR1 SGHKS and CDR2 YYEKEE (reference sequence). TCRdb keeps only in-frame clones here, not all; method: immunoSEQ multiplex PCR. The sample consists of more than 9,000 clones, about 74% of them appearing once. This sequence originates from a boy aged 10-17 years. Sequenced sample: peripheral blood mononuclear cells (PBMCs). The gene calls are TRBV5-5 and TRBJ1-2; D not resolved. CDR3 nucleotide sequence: TGTGCCAGCAGCTTGGTGGTAAGCTATGGCTACACCTTC. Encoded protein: CASSLVVSYGYTF.